The 26 T cell receptor beta chains listed next were all sequenced from one sample in a study of OX40 agonist ivuxolimab in advanced cancers. Assay used: immunoSEQ multiplex PCR; TCRdb lists only in-frame clones, some missing. The sample holds some 73,000 clones, around 83% seen once. The specimen comprised CD4+ or CD8+ T cells sorted from blood, sampled in a trial of the OX40 agonist ivuxolimab. These receptors all come from an adult with an advanced solid tumor such as melanoma, head and neck, liver or kidney cancer.

This clone was observed a single time. Here the CDR3 DNA reads TGTGCCAGCAGCCTTTGGGACCTTTCCTACGAGCAGTACTTC. Its protein product is CASSLWDLSYEQYF. The chain links TRBV7-2 to TRBJ2-7; D could derive from TRBD1 or TRBD2 (5 bases each). Germline V gene lookup returns CDR1 SGHTA and CDR2 FQGNSA. Between the trimmed V and J ends, which lost 5 bases and 1 base, there was a span of 12 bases. The CDR3 runs 14 residues.

This clone was seen more than once but under ten times. The chain combines TRBV7-8 with TRBJ1-1, with D hard to call. CDR3 length equals 13 residues. Germline-derived CDR1 and CDR2 are SGHVS and FQNEAQ. V dropped 3 bases and J dropped 7 bases, with 12 bases sitting between them. The CDR3 here is CASSLMAAGEAFF. As DNA, the CDR3 is TGTGCCAGCAGCTTGATGGCAGCTGGTGAAGCTTTCTTT.

CDR3 DNA sequence: TGTGCCAGTAGTATCGGGCGGGGACCTGGAAACACCATATATTTT. Amino acids: CASSIGRGPGNTIYF. V usage is TRBV19 and J usage is TRBJ1-3; D possibly corresponds to TRBD1 (5 bases). Trimming stripped 3 bases from V and 2 bases from J, with 11 bases between. This CDR3 contains 15 residues. In germline, CDR1 is LNHDA, CDR2 SQIVND (reference sequence).

This chain uses TRBV5-8 with TRBJ2-1, with D possibly being TRBD2 (5 bases). CDR1 SGHTS and CDR2 YDEGEE come from the germline V gene. V lost 3 bases and J 7 bases, leaving 17 bases between the germline ends. The CDR3 consists of 15 residues. The CDR3 sequence is CASSSFRGGRNEQFF. The CDR3 nucleotides read TGTGCCAGCAGCTCCTTCCGAGGAGGTAGGAATGAGCAGTTCTTC.

The chain combines TRBV6-5 with TRBJ1-5; D uncertain. Trimming stripped 11 bases from V and 7 bases from J, with 15 bases between. The V gene's germline CDR1 is MNHEY and CDR2 SVGAGI. This CDR3 has 12 amino acids. The CDR3 protein is CASQAGRQPQHF. The CDR3 nucleotides are TGTGCCTCCCAGGCGGGGAGGCAGCCCCAGCATTTT.

The V and J genes are TRBV5-1 and TRBJ1-6, with TRBD1 as a possible D gene (5 bases). Germline assignment: CDR1 SGHRS and CDR2 YFSETQ. Between the trimmed V and J ends, which lost 0 bases and 6 bases, there was a span of 10 bases. The CDR3 is 15 amino acids. This CDR3 reads CASSLATGINSPLHF. The CDR3 bases are TGCGCCAGCAGCTTGGCAACAGGCATTAATTCACCCCTCCACTTT.

The rearrangement uses TRBV7-8 and TRBJ1-4; D is possibly TRBD1 (6 bases). The CDR3 extends over 17 amino acids. V was shortened by 4 bases and J by 6 bases, with 21 bases between the two germline ends. Germline V gene lookup returns CDR1 SGHVS and CDR2 FQNEAQ. This CDR3 reads CASSSRALSGHYEKLFF. In nucleotides, the CDR3 is TGTGCCAGCAGCTCCCGGGCCCTCTCGGGACACTATGAAAAACTGTTTTTT.

The V gene is TRBV7-9, the J gene TRBJ1-6, with 7 bases fitting TRBD1. Trimming at V came to 4 bases and at J to 6 bases, leaving 12 bases not matched to a gene. From germline, CDR1 is SEHNR and CDR2 FQNEAQ (reference sequence). The CDR3 loop spans 17 amino acids. The CDR3 DNA reads as TGTGCCAGCAGCTCCCGGCGTGCGACAGGGACTAATTCACCCCTCCACTTT. It encodes CASSSRRATGTNSPLHF.

The rearrangement links TRBV29-1 to TRBJ1-2; 8 bases fit TRBD1. With V trimmed by 7 bases and J by 8 bases, 6 bases remained unmatched. Germline V CDR1 and CDR2: SQVTM, ANQGSEA. CDR3 size: 11 residues. CDR3 DNA sequence: TGCAGCGGTGGACAGGGCGGAGGCTACACCTTC. Protein product: CSGGQGGGYTF.

The rearrangement joins TRBV7-2 to TRBJ2-7; D gene unclear. The CDR3 is made up of 13 amino acids. V gave up 5 bases and J gave up 7 bases, with 15 bases separating them. Germline values: CDR1 SGHTA, CDR2 FQGNSA. CDR3 DNA: TGTGCCAGCAGCCTCGGACGGTTACGGGAGCAGTACTTC. Protein: CASSLGRLREQYF.

V gene TRBV6-6 combines with J gene TRBJ1-5, with D hard to call. The CDR3 covers 15 residues. Germline lookup yields CDR1 MNHNY and CDR2 SVGAGI (reference sequence). The V end lost 6 bases, the J end lost 0 bases, and 12 bases lay between the germline ends. The CDR3 coding sequence is TGTGCCAGCAGCCCCGGCAGATATAGCAATCAGCCCCAGCATTTT. This gives the protein CASSPGRYSNQPQHF.

The chain has TRBV19 and TRBJ1-1, with unresolved D. Per the germline V gene, CDR1 is LNHDA and CDR2 is SQIVND (reference sequence). The CDR3 spans 15 residues. Deletions cut 2 bases from V and 1 base from J, with 11 bases between. CDR3 nucleotide sequence: TGTGCCAGTAGTATACGAAGTGTGGGGAACACTGAAGCTTTCTTT. Protein sequence: CASSIRSVGNTEAFF. Using reference TRBV19 and TRBJ1-1 for the parts outside the CDR3, the full variable domain is DGGITQSPKYLFRKEGQNVTLSCEQNLNHDAMYWYRQDPGQGLRLIYYSQIVNDFQKGDIAEGYSVSREKKESFPLTVTSAQKNPTAFYLCASSIRSVGNTEAFFGQGTRLTVV.

The CDR3: CASSLGRNGNQPQHF. For the CDR3, the DNA is TGTGCCAGCAGTTTAGGGAGAAACGGCAATCAGCCCCAGCATTTT. This chain joins TRBV27 and TRBJ1-5; D is ambiguous. Germline V gene sequence: CDR1 MNHEY, CDR2 SMNVEV (reference sequence). V dropped 2 bases and J dropped 2 bases, with 10 bases sitting between them. This CDR3 has 15 amino acids.

The chain recombines TRBV7-9 with TRBJ1-5; 8 bases match TRBD1. V was clipped by 5 bases and J by 7 bases; unmatched bases: 7. The CDR3 has 14 residues. The V gene's germline CDR1 is SEHNR and CDR2 FQNEAQ (reference sequence). The CDR3 loop is CASSASGGDQPQHF. The CDR3 DNA sequence: TGTGCCAGCAGCGCCTCAGGGGGCGACCAGCCCCAGCATTTT.

The chain links TRBV2 to TRBJ1-6; D not certain. Trimming cost V 7 bases and J 6 bases, with 4 bases left between them. Germline V lookup: CDR1 SNHLY, CDR2 FYNNEI. CDR3 size: 11 residues. CDR3 sequence reads: CASMVNSPLHF. The CDR3 DNA reads TGTGCCAGCATGGTTAATTCACCCCTCCACTTT.

The chain has TRBV28 and TRBJ1-2; D gene uncertain. CDR1 and CDR2 from the germline V gene are MDHEN and SYDVKM. The germline V and J ends were trimmed by 6 bases and 4 bases, with 6 bases remaining between them. The CDR3 covers 11 residues. DNA of the CDR3: TGTGCCAGCAGCCCTCTCTATGGCTACACCTTC. Translating gives CASSPLYGYTF.

V and J are TRBV5-1 and TRBJ1-1, with a tentative D call TRBD1 (6 bases). The V gene's germline CDR1 is SGHRS and CDR2 YFSETQ. V was shortened by 3 bases and J by 1 base, with 10 bases between the two germline ends. This CDR3 is 14 amino acids long. CDR3 DNA sequence: TGCGCCAGCAGCTCAATACAGGGGAACACTGAAGCTTTCTTT. This sequence encodes CASSSIQGNTEAFF.

This clone has a handful of counts. The chain recombines TRBV4-1 with TRBJ2-7; TRBD1 aligns across 9 bases. The CDR3 has 14 residues. With 8 bases clipped from V and 4 bases from J, the junction kept 9 bases outside the gene matches. Looked up from germline, CDR1 is MGHRA and CDR2 is YSYEKL. The CDR3 is CASRRDREGYEQYF. As DNA, the CDR3 is TGCGCCAGCCGCCGGGACAGGGAGGGGTACGAGCAGTACTTC.

The V and J genes are TRBV28 and TRBJ1-2; the match to TRBD1 covers 7 bases. This CDR3 contains 14 residues. J was trimmed by 3 bases and V by 7 bases; bases with no gene match: 8. The germline V gene has CDR1 MDHEN and CDR2 SYDVKM. The CDR3 region has the DNA TGTGCCAGCAATAGACAGGGAGAAGACTATGGCTACACCTTC. Its protein is CASNRQGEDYGYTF.

V is TRBV21-1 and J is TRBJ1-3. TRBV21-1 is flagged as a pseudogene. This CDR3 contains 20 residues. CDR3 sequence reads: CASRLSDPCREAPSGNTIYF. CDR3 sequence (DNA): TGTGCCAGCAGACTTTCCGACCCTTGCAGGGAGGCCCCCTCTGGAAACACCATATATTTT.

The chain is built from TRBV30 and TRBJ2-7; 8 bases map to TRBD2. Germline trimming cut 1 base from V and 1 base from J; bases unmatched to any gene: 12. CDR1 GTSNPN and CDR2 SVGIG come from the germline V gene (reference sequence). This CDR3 spans 17 amino acids. The CDR3 bases are TGTGCCTGGAGTGGAAGGGTAATAGCGGGGAAGTCCTACGAGCAGTACTTC. Translated: CAWSGRVIAGKSYEQYF. Variable domain in full (rest from reference TRBV30 and TRBJ2-7): SQTIHQWPATLVQPVGSPLSLECTVEGTSNPNLYWYRQAAGRGLQLLFYSVGIGQISSEVPQNLSASRPQDRQFILSSKKLLLSDSGFYLCAWSGRVIAGKSYEQYFGPGTRLTVT.

The chain combines TRBV6-5 with TRBJ2-7; D perhaps matches TRBD2 (5 bases). The V and J ends lost 0 bases and 3 bases respectively, with 9 bases between them. The germline V gene encodes CDR1 MNHEY and CDR2 SVGAGI. The CDR3 is 14 residues long. CDR3 in amino acids: CASSYSRVFYEQYF. The CDR3 DNA sequence: TGTGCCAGCAGTTACTCGCGGGTATTCTACGAGCAGTACTTC.

This clone was counted a single time. The chain recombines TRBV9 with TRBJ1-4, with D unresolved. The V end was cut by 4 bases, the J end by 5 bases, with 15 bases between. The CDR3 length is 15 residues. The germline V gene encodes CDR1 SGDLS and CDR2 YYNGEE. CDR3 residues: CASSPSWAGNEKLFF. The CDR3 DNA is TGTGCCAGCAGCCCGAGTTGGGCGGGGAATGAAAAACTGTTTTTT.

The rearrangement joins TRBV11-2 to TRBJ1-1; maybe TRBD1 (5 bases). The CDR3 is 12 amino acids. V was cut by 5 bases and J by 7 bases, with 11 bases left in between. The germline CDR1 and CDR2 sequences are SGHAT and FQNNGV. The CDR3 is CASSLGDREAFF. DNA for the CDR3: TGTGCCAGCAGCCTCGGGGACCGTGAAGCTTTCTTT. The variable domain in full, completed from reference TRBV11-2 and TRBJ1-1, reads EAGVAQSPRYKIIEKRQSVAFWCNPISGHATLYWYQQILGQGPKLLIQFQNNGVVDDSQLPKDRFSAERLKGVDSTLKIQPAKLEDSAVYLCASSLGDREAFFGQGTRLTVV.

V is TRBV6-5 and J is TRBJ1-2; D gene uncertain. The V end was cut by 5 bases, the J end by 3 bases, with 16 bases between. The CDR3 length is 15 residues. The germline V gene has CDR1 MNHEY and CDR2 SVGAGI. Here the CDR3 reads CASSQRVPEDYGYTF. The CDR3 region has the DNA TGTGCCAGCAGTCAAAGGGTCCCTGAGGACTATGGCTACACCTTC.

J is TRBJ2-7 and V is TRBV27; D not resolved. CDR3 size: 14 residues. V lost 8 bases and J lost 0, with 14 bases in between. CDR1 MNHEY and CDR2 SMNVEV come from the germline V gene (reference sequence). In DNA, the CDR3 is TGTGCCAGCGGGTACAAGAAGGGCTCCTACGAGCAGTACTTC. Translation gives CASGYKKGSYEQYF.